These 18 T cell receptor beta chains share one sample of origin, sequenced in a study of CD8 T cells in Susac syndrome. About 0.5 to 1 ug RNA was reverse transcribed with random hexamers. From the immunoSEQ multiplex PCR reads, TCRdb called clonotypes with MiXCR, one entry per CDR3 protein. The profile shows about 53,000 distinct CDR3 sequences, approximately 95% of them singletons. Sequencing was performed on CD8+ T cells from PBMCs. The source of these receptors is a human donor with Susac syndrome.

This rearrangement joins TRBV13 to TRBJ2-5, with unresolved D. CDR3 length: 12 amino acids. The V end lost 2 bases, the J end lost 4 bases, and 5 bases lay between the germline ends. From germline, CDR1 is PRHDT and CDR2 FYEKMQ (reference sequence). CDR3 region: CASSLSTETQYF. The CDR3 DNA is TGTGCCAGCAGCTTAAGTACAGAGACCCAGTACTTC.

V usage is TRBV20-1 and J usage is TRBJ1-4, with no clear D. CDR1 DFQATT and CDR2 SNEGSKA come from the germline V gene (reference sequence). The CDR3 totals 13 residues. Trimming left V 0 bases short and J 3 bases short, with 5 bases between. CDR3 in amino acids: CSARDVSNEKLFF. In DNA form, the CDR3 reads TGCAGTGCTAGAGATGTATCTAATGAAAAACTGTTTTTT.

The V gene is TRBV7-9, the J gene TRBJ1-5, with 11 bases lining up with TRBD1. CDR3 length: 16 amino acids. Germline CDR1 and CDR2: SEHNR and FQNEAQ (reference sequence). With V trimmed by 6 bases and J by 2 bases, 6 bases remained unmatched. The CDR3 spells CASRTWGQGGNQPQHF. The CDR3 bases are TGTGCCAGCAGAACATGGGGACAGGGGGGCAATCAGCCCCAGCATTTT.

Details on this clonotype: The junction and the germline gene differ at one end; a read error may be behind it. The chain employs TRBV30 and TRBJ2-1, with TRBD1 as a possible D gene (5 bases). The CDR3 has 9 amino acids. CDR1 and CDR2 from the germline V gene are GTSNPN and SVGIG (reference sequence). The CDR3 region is CAWSPGMGF. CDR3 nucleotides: TGTGCCTGGAGTCCAGGGATGGGCTTC. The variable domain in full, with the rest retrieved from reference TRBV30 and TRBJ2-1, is SQTIHQWPATLVQPVGSPLSLECTVEGTSNPNLYWYRQAAGRGLQLLFYSVGIGQISSEVPQNLSASRPQDRQFILSSKKLLLSDSGFYLCAWSPGMGFGPGTRLTVL.

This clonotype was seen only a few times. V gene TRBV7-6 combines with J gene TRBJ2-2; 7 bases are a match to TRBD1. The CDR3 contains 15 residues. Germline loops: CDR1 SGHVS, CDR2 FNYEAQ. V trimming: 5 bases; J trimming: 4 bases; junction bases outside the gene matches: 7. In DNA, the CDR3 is TGTGCCAGCAGCGTAGAGAACAGGGGCACCGGGGAGCTGTTTTTT. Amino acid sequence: CASSVENRGTGELFF.

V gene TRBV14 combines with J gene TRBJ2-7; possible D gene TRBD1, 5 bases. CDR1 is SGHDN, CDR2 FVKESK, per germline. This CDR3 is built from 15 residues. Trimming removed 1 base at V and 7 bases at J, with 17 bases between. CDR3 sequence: CASSQVGQDPLEQYF. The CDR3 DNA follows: TGTGCCAGCAGCCAAGTGGGGCAGGACCCTCTTGAGCAGTACTTC.

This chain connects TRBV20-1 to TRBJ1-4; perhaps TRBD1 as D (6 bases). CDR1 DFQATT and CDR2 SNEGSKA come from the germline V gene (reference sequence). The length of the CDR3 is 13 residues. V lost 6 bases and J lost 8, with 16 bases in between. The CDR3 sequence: CSARDTPWEKLFF. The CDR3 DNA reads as TGCAGTGCAAGGGACACCCCTTGGGAAAAACTGTTTTTT.

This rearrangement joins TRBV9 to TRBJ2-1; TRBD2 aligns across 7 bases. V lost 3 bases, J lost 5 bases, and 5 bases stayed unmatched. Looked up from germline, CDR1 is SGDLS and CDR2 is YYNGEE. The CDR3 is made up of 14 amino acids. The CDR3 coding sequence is TGTGCCAGCAGCGCGGGGACTAACAACAATGAGCAGTTCTTC. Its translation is CASSAGTNNNEQFF.

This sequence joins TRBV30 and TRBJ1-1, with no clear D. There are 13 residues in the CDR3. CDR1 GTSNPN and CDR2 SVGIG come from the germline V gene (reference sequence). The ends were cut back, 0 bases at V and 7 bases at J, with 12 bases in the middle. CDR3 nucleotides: TGTGCCTGGAGTGTAAGTAGGTCCGTTGAAGCTTTCTTT. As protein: CAWSVSRSVEAFF.

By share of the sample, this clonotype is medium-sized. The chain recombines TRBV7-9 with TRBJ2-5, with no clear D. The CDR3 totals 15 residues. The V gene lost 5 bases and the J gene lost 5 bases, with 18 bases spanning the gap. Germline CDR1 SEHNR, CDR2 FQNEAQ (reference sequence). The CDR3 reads CASSQALVFQETQYF. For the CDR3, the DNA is TGTGCCAGCAGCCAAGCCCTAGTGTTCCAGGAGACCCAGTACTTC.

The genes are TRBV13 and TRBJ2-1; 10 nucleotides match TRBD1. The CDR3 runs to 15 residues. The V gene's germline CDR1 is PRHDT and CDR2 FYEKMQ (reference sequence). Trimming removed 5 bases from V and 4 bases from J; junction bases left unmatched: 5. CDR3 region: CASSSRTGGYNEQFF. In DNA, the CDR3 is TGTGCCAGCAGCAGCAGGACAGGGGGGTACAATGAGCAGTTCTTC.

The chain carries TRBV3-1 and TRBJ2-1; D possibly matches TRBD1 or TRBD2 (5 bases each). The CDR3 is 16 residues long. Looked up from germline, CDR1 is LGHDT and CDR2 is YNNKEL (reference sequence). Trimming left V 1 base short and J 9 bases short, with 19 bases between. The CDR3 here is CASSQVARESMGEQFF. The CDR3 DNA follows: TGTGCCAGCAGCCAAGTGGCCAGGGAGAGCATGGGTGAGCAGTTCTTC.

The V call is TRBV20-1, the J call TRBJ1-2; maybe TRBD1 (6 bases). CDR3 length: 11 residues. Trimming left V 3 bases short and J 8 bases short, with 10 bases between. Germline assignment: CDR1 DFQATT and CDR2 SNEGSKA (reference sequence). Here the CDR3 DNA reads TGCAGTGCTAGGCCAGGGGTCGGCTACACCTTC. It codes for CSARPGVGYTF.

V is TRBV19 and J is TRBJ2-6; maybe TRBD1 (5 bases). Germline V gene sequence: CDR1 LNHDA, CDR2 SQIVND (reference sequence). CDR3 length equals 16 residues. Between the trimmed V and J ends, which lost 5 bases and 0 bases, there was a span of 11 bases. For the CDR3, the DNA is TGTGCCAGTAGTTGGGGCACTAACTCTGGGGCCAACGTCCTGACTTTC. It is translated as CASSWGTNSGANVLTF.

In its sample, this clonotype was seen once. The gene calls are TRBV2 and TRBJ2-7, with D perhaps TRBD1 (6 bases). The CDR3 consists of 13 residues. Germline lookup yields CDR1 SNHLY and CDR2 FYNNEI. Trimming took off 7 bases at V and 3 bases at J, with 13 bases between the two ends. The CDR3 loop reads CASKGTGFYEQYF. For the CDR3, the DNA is TGTGCCAGCAAAGGTACAGGGTTCTACGAGCAGTACTTC.

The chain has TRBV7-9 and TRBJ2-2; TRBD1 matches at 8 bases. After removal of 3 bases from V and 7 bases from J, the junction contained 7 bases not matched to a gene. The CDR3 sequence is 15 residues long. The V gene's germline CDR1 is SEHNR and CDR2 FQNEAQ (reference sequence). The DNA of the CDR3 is TGTGCCAGCAGCTTCGGGCAGGGGGCGTTCGGGGAGCTGTTTTTT. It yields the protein CASSFGQGAFGELFF.

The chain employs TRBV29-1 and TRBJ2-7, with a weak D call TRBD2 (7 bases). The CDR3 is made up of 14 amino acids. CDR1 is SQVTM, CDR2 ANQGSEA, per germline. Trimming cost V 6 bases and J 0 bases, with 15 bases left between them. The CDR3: CSVGGAATSYEQYF. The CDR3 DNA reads TGCAGCGTGGGGGGGGCAGCGACCTCCTACGAGCAGTACTTC.

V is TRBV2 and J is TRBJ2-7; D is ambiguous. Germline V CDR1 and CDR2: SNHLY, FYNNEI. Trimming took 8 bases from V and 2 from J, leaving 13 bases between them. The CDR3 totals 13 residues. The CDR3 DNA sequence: TGTGCCAGCCAGAATTGGGCTACCTACGAGCAGTACTTC. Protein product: CASQNWATYEQYF. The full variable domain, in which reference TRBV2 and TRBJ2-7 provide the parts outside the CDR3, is EPEVTQTPSHQVTQMGQEVILRCVPISNHLYFYWYRQILGQKVEFLVSFYNNEISEKSEIFDDQFSVERPDGSNFTLKIRSTKLEDSAMYFCASQNWATYEQYFGPGTRLTVT.